The 19 T cell receptor beta chains listed next were all sequenced from one sample in a study of shared clonotypes between healthy human individuals. Sequenced by immunoSEQ multiplex PCR; TCRdb stores in-frame clones only, minus some. The sample lists some 2.3 million clones; over 90% were seen once. Material for sequencing was naive CD4+ T cells from PBMCs. Subset described: CD45RA+ positively selected. These receptors all come from a young man in good health. Some clones in this sample may be carry-over from other donors' samples.

The V gene is TRBV28, the J gene TRBJ2-7, with D unresolved. Germline-derived CDR1 and CDR2 are MDHEN and SYDVKM. Deletions cut 7 bases from V and 4 bases from J, with 20 bases between. The CDR3 has 15 residues. Here the CDR3 DNA reads TGTGCCAGCACCTCAAGCGTCCCGGTATTATACGAGCAGTACTTC. Its translation: CASTSSVPVLYEQYF.

The CDR3 DNA follows: TGTGCCAGCAGCGTAGTAGAAGGAGCTGGCTACACCTTC. Amino acid sequence: CASSVVEGAGYTF. The rearrangement links TRBV9 to TRBJ1-2; no clear D. Germline assignment: CDR1 SGDLS and CDR2 YYNGEE. Trimming stripped 0 bases from V and 7 bases from J, with 10 bases between. The CDR3 has 13 residues.

DNA of the CDR3: TGCGCCAGCAGCCAAGACCCAGCGGGAGGATCCTACGAGCAGTACTTC. This translates into CASSQDPAGGSYEQYF. The chain uses TRBV4-3 and TRBJ2-7; 9 bases map to TRBD2. This CDR3 is 16 amino acids long. V lost 0 bases, J lost 1 base, and 4 bases stayed unmatched. The V gene's germline CDR1 is LGHNA and CDR2 YSLEER.

CDR3 sequence: CASRRLADTDTQYF. The CDR3 nucleotides read TGTGCCAGCCGTCGACTAGCGGACACAGATACGCAGTATTTT. The rearrangement joins TRBV6-5 to TRBJ2-3; TRBD2 matches at 9 bases. Per the germline V gene, CDR1 is MNHEY and CDR2 is SVGAGI. With 8 bases clipped from V and 2 bases from J, the junction kept 5 bases outside the gene matches. This CDR3 is built from 14 residues.

As concerns this clone: Other nucleotide sequences from this sample produce the same CDR3. This rearrangement joins TRBV5-1 to TRBJ2-7; no clear D. The CDR3 has 13 amino acids. V was trimmed by 0 bases and J by 2 bases, leaving 6 bases between them. Per the germline V gene, CDR1 is SGHRS and CDR2 is YFSETQ. The CDR3 reads CASSLASPYEQYF. CDR3 coding DNA: TGCGCCAGCAGCTTGGCGTCTCCCTACGAGCAGTACTTC.

V gene TRBV18 combines with J gene TRBJ1-2; D unclear. The length of the CDR3 is 14 residues. Trimming took 3 bases from V and 4 from J, leaving 12 bases between them. From germline, CDR1 is KGHSH and CDR2 LQKENI. CDR3 DNA sequence: TGTGCCAGCTCACCCGCAGGAAGCGCCTATGGCTACACCTTC. Amino acids: CASSPAGSAYGYTF.

V and J are TRBV5-1 and TRBJ2-7; D gene uncertain. CDR1 and CDR2 from the germline V gene are SGHRS and YFSETQ. Trimming took 3 bases from V and 3 from J, leaving 16 bases between them. The CDR3 consists of 15 residues. The CDR3 is CASSSGPYQGYEQYF. In nucleotides, the CDR3 is TGCGCCAGCAGCTCCGGACCGTATCAAGGCTACGAGCAGTACTTC. The whole variable domain, filled in from reference TRBV5-1 and TRBJ2-7, reads KAGVTQTPRYLIKTRGQQVTLSCSPISGHRSVSWYQQTPGQGLQFLFEYFSETQRNKGNFPGRFSGRQFSNSRSEMNVSTLELGDSALYLCASSSGPYQGYEQYFGPGTRLTVT.

This chain joins TRBV10-1 and TRBJ2-1; 8 bases agree with TRBD2. The germline gives CDR1 WNHNN, CDR2 SYGVQD (reference sequence). V dropped 4 bases and J dropped 2; count of bases not matched to a gene: 10. The CDR3 extends over 17 amino acids. CDR3 in amino acids: CASSGAGVGGAYNEQFF. DNA of the CDR3: TGCGCCAGCAGTGGAGCGGGAGTAGGTGGGGCCTACAATGAGCAGTTCTTC.

Notes on this clone: The same CDR3 is also encoded by other DNA sequences in this sample. The chain recombines TRBV5-1 with TRBJ1-1; D call uncertain. The CDR3 is 14 residues long. The V end was cut by 0 bases, the J end by 1 base, with 7 bases between. CDR1 is SGHRS and CDR2 is YFSETQ in the germline V gene. The chain's CDR3 is CASSLGPRNTEAFF. Written as DNA, the CDR3 is TGCGCCAGCAGCTTGGGACCCCGGAACACTGAAGCTTTCTTT.

The rearrangement joins TRBV7-9 to TRBJ2-7, with 10 bases lining up with TRBD2. Per germline, CDR1 SEHNR and CDR2 FQNEAQ (reference sequence). Trimming took 2 bases from V and 5 from J; bases not matched to a gene: 9. The CDR3 totals 16 residues. Written as DNA, the CDR3 is TGTGCCAGCAGCTTAATTCGGGGGCTAGCGGGAGACGAGCAGTACTTC. The encoded protein is CASSLIRGLAGDEQYF.

The J gene is TRBJ2-3, the V gene TRBV10-1; D remains unclear. Trimming removed 3 bases at V and 2 bases at J, with 3 bases between. The germline V gene has CDR1 WNHNN and CDR2 SYGVQD (reference sequence). This CDR3 has 12 amino acids. The chain's CDR3 is CASSDFTDTQYF. The CDR3 DNA sequence: TGCGCCAGCAGTGATTTCACAGATACGCAGTATTTT.

This clone was observed a few times. V and J are TRBV6-5 and TRBJ1-5; D is unclear. The length of the CDR3 is 14 residues. Trimming shortened V by 2 bases and J by 7 bases, and 12 bases separated the two germline ends. Germline V gene sequence: CDR1 MNHEY, CDR2 SVGAGI. Here the CDR3 DNA reads TGTGCCAGCAGTTACGGGCAGGTCCGCCAGCCCCAGCATTTT. As protein: CASSYGQVRQPQHF.

The chain employs TRBV4-2 and TRBJ1-1; D ambiguous. Per germline, CDR1 LGHNA and CDR2 YNFKEQ. The CDR3 runs to 13 residues. The V gene lost 3 bases and the J gene lost 6 bases, with 11 bases spanning the gap. The CDR3 spells CASSHESVAEAFF. For the CDR3, the DNA is TGTGCCAGCAGCCATGAATCGGTTGCTGAAGCTTTCTTT.

The chain links TRBV5-1 to TRBJ2-7; 8 nucleotides align to TRBD1. V lost 6 bases and J lost 7; bases outside the gene matches: 9. Germline CDR1 SGHRS, CDR2 YFSETQ. The CDR3 is made up of 13 amino acids. The CDR3 sequence: CASTLQGAGEQYF. The CDR3 nucleotides read TGCGCCAGCACACTGCAGGGGGCGGGGGAGCAGTACTTC.

The chain combines TRBV2 with TRBJ2-1, with 10 bases identical to TRBD2. Trimming took 8 bases from V and 5 from J; bases not matched to a gene: 15. Germline assignment: CDR1 SNHLY and CDR2 FYNNEI. The CDR3 has 17 amino acids. CDR3 nucleotide sequence: TGTGCCAGCCTTTCCGAGGGGGGACTAGCGCGTCACAATGAGCAGTTCTTC. It yields the protein CASLSEGGLARHNEQFF.

The V gene is TRBV6-5, the J gene TRBJ2-3; maybe TRBD2 (6 bases). The ends were cut back, 7 bases at V and 2 bases at J, with 13 bases in the middle. Germline-derived CDR1 and CDR2 are MNHEY and SVGAGI. CDR3 size: 14 residues. CDR3 DNA sequence: TGTGCCAGCACCGAAGGAGGGGCCACAGATACGCAGTATTTT. Encoded protein: CASTEGGATDTQYF.

This rearrangement joins TRBV6-5 to TRBJ2-7, with 7 nucleotides matching TRBD1. V lost 2 bases, J lost 10 bases, and 8 bases stayed unmatched. Per germline, CDR1 MNHEY and CDR2 SVGAGI. The CDR3 consists of 13 residues. CDR3 sequence reads: CASSYGTARDQYF. The DNA of the CDR3 is TGTGCCAGCAGTTACGGGACAGCGAGGGACCAGTACTTC.

CDR3 sequence reads: CASSLPTGGGITGELFF. In DNA form, the CDR3 reads TGTGCCAGCAGCCTACCCACCGGGGGGGGGATCACCGGGGAGCTGTTTTTT. The chain recombines TRBV7-6 with TRBJ2-2; 8 bases are shared with TRBD2. CDR1 is SGHVS and CDR2 is FNYEAQ in the germline V gene. CDR3 size: 17 residues. The junction had 12 bases not matched to a gene; V was cut back by 5 bases and J by 4 bases.

On this clone itself: Other DNA sequences of this sample code for an identical CDR3. The chain's CDR3 is CASSPQGGDTEAFF. CDR3 nucleotides: TGCGCCAGCAGCCCCCAGGGGGGTGACACTGAAGCTTTCTTT. The J gene is TRBJ1-1, the V gene TRBV5-1; 7 bases agree with TRBD1. CDR3 length: 14 residues. Germline-derived CDR1 and CDR2 are SGHRS and YFSETQ. V gave up 4 bases and J gave up 3 bases; unmatched junction bases: 6.